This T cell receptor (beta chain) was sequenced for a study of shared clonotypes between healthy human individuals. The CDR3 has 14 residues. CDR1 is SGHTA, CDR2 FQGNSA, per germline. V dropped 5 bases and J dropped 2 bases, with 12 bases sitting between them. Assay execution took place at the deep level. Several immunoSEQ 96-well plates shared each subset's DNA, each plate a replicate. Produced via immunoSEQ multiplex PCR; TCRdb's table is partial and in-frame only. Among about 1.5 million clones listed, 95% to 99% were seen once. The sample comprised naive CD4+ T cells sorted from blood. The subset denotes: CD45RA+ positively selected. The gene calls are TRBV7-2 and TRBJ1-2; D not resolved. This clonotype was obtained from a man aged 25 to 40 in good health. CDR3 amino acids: CASSQRRENYGYTF. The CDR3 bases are TGTGCCAGCAGCCAGCGGAGGGAGAACTATGGCTACACCTTC.